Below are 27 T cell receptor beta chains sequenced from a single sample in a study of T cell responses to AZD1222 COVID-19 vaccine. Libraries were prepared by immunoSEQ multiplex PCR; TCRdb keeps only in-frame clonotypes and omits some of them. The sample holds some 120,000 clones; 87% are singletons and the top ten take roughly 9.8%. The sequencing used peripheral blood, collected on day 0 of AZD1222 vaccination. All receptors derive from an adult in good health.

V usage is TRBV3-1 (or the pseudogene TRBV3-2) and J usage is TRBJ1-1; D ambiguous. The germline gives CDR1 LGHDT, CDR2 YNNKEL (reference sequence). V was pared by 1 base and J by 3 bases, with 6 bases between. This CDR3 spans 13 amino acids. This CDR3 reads CASSQGAHTEAFF. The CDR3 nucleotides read TGTGCCAGCAGCCAAGGGGCCCACACTGAAGCTTTCTTT.

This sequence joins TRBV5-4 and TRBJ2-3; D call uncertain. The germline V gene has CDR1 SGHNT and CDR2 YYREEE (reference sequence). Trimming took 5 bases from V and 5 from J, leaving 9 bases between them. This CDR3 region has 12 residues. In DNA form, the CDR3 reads TGTGCCAGCAGACGTGACCAAGATACGCAGTATTTT. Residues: CASRRDQDTQYF.

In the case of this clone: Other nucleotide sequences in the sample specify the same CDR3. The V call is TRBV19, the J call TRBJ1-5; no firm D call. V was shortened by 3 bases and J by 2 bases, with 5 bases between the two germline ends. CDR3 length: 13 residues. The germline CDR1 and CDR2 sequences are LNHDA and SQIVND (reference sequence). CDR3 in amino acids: CASSILGNQPQHF. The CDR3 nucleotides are TGTGCCAGTAGTATCTTGGGCAATCAGCCCCAGCATTTT.

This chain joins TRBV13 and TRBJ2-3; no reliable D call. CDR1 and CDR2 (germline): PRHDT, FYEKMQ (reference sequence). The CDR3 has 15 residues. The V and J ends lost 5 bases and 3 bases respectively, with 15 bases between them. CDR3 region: CASSPGPIPTDTQYF. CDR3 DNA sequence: TGTGCCAGCAGCCCCGGACCGATACCGACAGATACGCAGTATTTT.

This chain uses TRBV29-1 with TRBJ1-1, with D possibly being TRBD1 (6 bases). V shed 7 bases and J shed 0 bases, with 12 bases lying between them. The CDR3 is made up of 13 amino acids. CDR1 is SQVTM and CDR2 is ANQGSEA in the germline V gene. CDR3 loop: CSAGQRLNTEAFF. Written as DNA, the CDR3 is TGCAGCGCCGGACAGAGGTTGAACACTGAAGCTTTCTTT.

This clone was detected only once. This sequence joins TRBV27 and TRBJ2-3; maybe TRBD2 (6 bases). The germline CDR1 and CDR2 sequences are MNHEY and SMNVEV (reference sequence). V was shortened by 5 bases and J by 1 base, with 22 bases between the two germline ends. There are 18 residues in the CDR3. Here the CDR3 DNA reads TGTGCCAGCAGTCCGATCCCCTTGACTAGAGGGGGCACAGATACGCAGTATTTT. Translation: CASSPIPLTRGGTDTQYF.

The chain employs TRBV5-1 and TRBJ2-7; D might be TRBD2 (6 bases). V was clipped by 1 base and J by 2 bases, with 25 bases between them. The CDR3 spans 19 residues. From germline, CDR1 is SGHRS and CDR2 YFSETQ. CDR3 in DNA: TGCGCCAGCAGCTTGACCGGGACCCCTGCTCTAGCGTCTACCTACGAGCAGTACTTC. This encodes CASSLTGTPALASTYEQYF.

Here the CDR3 reads CASSDRALTGNQPQHF. The CDR3 nucleotides read TGTGCCAGCTCGGACAGGGCCCTAACTGGCAATCAGCCCCAGCATTTT. The chain recombines TRBV19 with TRBJ1-5; 8 bases match TRBD1. J gave up 2 bases and V 9 bases, and 12 bases lay outside the gene matches. Germline lookup yields CDR1 LNHDA and CDR2 SQIVND (reference sequence). The CDR3 covers 16 residues. The full variable domain, rest sourced from reference TRBV19 and TRBJ1-5, is DGGITQSPKYLFRKEGQNVTLSCEQNLNHDAMYWYRQDPGQGLRLIYYSQIVNDFQKGDIAEGYSVSREKKESFPLTVTSAQKNPTAFYLCASSDRALTGNQPQHFGDGTRLSIL.

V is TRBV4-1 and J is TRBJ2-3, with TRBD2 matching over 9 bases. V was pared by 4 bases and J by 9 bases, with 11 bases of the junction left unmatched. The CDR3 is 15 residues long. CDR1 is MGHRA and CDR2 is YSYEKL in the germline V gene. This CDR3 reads CASSPSIGAGGTQYF. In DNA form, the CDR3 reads TGCGCCAGCAGCCCCTCCATCGGAGCGGGGGGCACGCAGTATTTT.

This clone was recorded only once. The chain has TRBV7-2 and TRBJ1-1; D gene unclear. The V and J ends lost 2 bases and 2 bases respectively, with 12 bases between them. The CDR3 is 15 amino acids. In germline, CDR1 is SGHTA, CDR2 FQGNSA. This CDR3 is CASSLLGMDNTEAFF. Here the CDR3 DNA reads TGTGCCAGCAGCTTATTGGGGATGGACAACACTGAAGCTTTCTTT.

The CDR3 DNA reads as TGCGCCAGCAGTGAGTTTGCGGAGACCCAGTACTTC. This translates into CASSEFAETQYF. This chain links TRBV10-2 with TRBJ2-5, with D hard to call. V lost 1 base to trimming and J lost 5 bases, with 5 bases between them. CDR3 length: 12 amino acids. CDR1 is WSHSY and CDR2 is SAAADI in the germline V gene.

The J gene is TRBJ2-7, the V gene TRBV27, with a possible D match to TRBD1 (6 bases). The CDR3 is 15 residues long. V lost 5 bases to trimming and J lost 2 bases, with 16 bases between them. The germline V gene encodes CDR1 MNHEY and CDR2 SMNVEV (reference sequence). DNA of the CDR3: TGTGCCAGCAGTGAACCGGGACAATATGCCTACGAGCAGTACTTC. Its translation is CASSEPGQYAYEQYF.

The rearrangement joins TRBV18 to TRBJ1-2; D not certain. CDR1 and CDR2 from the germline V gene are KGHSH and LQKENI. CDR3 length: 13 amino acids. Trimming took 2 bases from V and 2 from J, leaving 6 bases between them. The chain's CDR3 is CASSPDVNYGYTF. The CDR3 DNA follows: TGTGCCAGCTCACCAGACGTCAACTATGGCTACACCTTC.

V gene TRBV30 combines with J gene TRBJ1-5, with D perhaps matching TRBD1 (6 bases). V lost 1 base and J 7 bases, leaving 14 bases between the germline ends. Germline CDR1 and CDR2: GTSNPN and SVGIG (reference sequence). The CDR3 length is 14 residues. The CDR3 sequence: CAWSATGLQQPQHF. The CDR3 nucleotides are TGTGCCTGGAGTGCTACAGGGCTCCAACAGCCCCAGCATTTT.

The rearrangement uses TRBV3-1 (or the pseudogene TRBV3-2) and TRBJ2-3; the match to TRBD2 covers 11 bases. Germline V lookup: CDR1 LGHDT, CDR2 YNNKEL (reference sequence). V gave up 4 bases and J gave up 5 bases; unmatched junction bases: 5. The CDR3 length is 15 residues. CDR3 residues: CASSLGTSGEDTQYF. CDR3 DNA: TGTGCCAGCAGCCTGGGGACTAGCGGTGAAGATACGCAGTATTTT.

As DNA, the CDR3 is TGCAGCGAAGGCAGGGAATATGGCTACACCTTC. It codes for CSEGREYGYTF. The J gene is TRBJ1-2, the V gene TRBV29-1; tentatively, D is TRBD1 (5 bases). This CDR3 region has 11 residues. Germline V CDR1 and CDR2: SQVTM, ANQGSEA. Trimming took 7 bases from V and 5 from J, leaving 11 bases between them.

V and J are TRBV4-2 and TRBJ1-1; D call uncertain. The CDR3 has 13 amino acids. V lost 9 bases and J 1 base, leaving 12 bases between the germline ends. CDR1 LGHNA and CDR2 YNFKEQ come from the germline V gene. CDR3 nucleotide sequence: TGTGCCAGTAGAGGGTGGCAGAACACTGAAGCTTTCTTT. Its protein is CASRGWQNTEAFF.

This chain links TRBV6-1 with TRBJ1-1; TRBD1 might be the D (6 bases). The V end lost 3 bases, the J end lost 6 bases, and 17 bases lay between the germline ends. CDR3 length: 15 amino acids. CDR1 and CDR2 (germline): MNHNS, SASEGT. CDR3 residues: CASSDPSGGGAEAFF. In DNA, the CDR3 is TGTGCCAGCAGTGATCCTTCGGGGGGGGGCGCTGAAGCTTTCTTT.

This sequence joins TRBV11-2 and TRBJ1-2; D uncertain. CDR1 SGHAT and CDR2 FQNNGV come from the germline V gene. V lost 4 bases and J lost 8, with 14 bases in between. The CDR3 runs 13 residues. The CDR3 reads CASSSLSLVGYTF. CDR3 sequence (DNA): TGTGCCAGCAGCTCGCTCTCCCTTGTAGGCTACACCTTC. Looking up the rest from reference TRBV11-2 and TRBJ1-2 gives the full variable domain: EAGVAQSPRYKIIEKRQSVAFWCNPISGHATLYWYQQILGQGPKLLIQFQNNGVVDDSQLPKDRFSAERLKGVDSTLKIQPAKLEDSAVYLCASSSLSLVGYTFGSGTRLTVV.

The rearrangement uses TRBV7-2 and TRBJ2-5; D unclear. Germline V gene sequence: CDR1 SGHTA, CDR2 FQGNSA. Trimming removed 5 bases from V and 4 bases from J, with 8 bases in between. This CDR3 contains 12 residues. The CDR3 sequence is CASSPLRETQYF. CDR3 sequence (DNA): TGTGCCAGCAGCCCTCTGAGAGAGACCCAGTACTTC. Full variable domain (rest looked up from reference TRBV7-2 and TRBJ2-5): GAGVSQSPSNKVTEKGKDVELRCDPISGHTALYWYRQSLGQGLEFLIYFQGNSAPDKSGLPSDRFSAERTGGSVSTLTIQRTQQEDSAVYLCASSPLRETQYFGPGTRLLVL.

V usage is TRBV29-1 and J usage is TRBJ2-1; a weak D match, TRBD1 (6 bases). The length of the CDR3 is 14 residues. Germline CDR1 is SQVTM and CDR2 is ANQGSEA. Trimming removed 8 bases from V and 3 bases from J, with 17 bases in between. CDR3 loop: CSYIRGTVYNEQFF. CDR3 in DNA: TGCAGCTACATTAGGGGGACGGTCTACAATGAGCAGTTCTTC.

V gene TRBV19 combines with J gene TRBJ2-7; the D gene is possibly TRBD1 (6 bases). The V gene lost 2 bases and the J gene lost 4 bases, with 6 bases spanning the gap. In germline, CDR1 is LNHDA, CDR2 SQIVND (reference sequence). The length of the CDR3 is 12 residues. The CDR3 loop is CASSIRGYEQYF. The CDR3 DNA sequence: TGTGCCAGTAGTATAAGGGGGTACGAGCAGTACTTC. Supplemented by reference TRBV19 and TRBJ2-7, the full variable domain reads DGGITQSPKYLFRKEGQNVTLSCEQNLNHDAMYWYRQDPGQGLRLIYYSQIVNDFQKGDIAEGYSVSREKKESFPLTVTSAQKNPTAFYLCASSIRGYEQYFGPGTRLTVT.

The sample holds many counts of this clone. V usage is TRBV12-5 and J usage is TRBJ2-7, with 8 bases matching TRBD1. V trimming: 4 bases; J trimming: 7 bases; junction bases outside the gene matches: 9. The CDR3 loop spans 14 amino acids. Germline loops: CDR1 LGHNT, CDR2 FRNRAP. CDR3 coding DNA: TGTGCTAGTGGTTCGGGGACAGGTCCAGGTGAGCAGTACTTC. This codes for CASGSGTGPGEQYF.

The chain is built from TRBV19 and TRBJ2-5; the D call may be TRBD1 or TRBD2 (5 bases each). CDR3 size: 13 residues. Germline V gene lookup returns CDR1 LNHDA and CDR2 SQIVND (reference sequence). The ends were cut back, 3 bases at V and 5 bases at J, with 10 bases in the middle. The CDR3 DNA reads TGTGCCAGTAGTATGGGGACGTACGAGACCCAGTACTTC. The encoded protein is CASSMGTYETQYF.

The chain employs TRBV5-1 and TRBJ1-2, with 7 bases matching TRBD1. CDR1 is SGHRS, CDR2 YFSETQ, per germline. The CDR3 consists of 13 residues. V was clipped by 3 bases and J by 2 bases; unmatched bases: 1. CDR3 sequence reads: CASSSGQNYGYTF. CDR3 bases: TGCGCCAGCAGCTCGGGACAGAACTATGGCTACACCTTC.

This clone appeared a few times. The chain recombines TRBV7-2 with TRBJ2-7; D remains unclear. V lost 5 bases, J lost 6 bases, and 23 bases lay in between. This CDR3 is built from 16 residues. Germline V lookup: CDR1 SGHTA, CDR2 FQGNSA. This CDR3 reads CASSVRPPSAPGEQYF. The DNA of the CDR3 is TGTGCCAGCAGCGTTCGGCCGCCTTCAGCTCCTGGCGAGCAGTACTTC.

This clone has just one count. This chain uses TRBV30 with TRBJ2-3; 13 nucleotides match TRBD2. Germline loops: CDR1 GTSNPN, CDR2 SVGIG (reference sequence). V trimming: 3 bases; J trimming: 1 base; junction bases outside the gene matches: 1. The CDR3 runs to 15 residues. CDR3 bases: TGTGCCTGGAGCGGACTAGCGGGGGGCACAGATACGCAGTATTTT. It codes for CAWSGLAGGTDTQYF.